There are many counts of the clone carrying this T cell receptor beta chain. Its target is unknown. These data come from a study of naive and memory T cell subsets. Whole-study findings and limits: Potentially, T cell activation and differentiation skew this RNA-based measurement.

Germline CDR1 is DFQATT and CDR2 is SNEGSKA (reference sequence). The CDR3 is 18 residues long. With V trimmed by 0 bases and J by 1 base, 10 bases remained unmatched. TCR cDNA received a 3' ligated oligonucleotide that carried a UMI. Whole-blood samples were 2.5 to 3 ml of peripheral blood from healthy adult volunteers. Unsorted total RNA, roughly 1 to 1000 ng, was DNase treated before reverse transcription. Ligated cDNA underwent four rounds of PCR with nested alpha and beta constant region primers and SP2. A single record per CDR3 protein comes from TCRdb applying MiXCR to the 5' RACE reads. The repertoire has roughly 56,000 distinct CDR3 sequences, roughly 7% of them found once; the top ten carry about 9.8%.

V and J are TRBV20-1 and TRBJ2-3; 10 nucleotides line up with TRBD2. The source is a male donor in good health. The DNA for the CDR3 is TGCAGTGCTAGAGATGAGCTAGCGGGGGCCCCTCGCACAGATACGCAGTATTTT. Translation gives CSARDELAGAPRTDTQYF.